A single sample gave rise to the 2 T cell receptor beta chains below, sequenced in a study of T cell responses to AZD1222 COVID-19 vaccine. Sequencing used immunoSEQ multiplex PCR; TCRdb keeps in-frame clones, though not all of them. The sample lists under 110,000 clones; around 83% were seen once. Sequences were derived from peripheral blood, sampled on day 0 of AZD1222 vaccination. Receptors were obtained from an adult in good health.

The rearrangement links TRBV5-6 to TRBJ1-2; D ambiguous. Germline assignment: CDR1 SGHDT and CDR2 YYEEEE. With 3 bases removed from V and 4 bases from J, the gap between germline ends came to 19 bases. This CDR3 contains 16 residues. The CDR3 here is CASSSLGPSFSYGYTF. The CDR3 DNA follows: TGTGCCAGCAGCTCTCTAGGGCCGTCCTTTAGCTATGGCTACACCTTC.

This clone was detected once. The CDR3 bases are TGTGCCTGGAGTGGGGGTTTCTCCTACGAGCAGTACTTC. This sequence encodes CAWSGGFSYEQYF. This sequence joins TRBV30 and TRBJ2-7; D gene unclear. This CDR3 is 13 amino acids long. Germline lookup yields CDR1 GTSNPN and CDR2 SVGIG (reference sequence). Trimming shortened V by 1 base and J by 0 bases, and 7 bases separated the two germline ends. Full variable domain (remainder filled in from reference TRBV30 and TRBJ2-7): SQTIHQWPATLVQPVGSPLSLECTVEGTSNPNLYWYRQAAGRGLQLLFYSVGIGQISSEVPQNLSASRPQDRQFILSSKKLLLSDSGFYLCAWSGGFSYEQYFGPGTRLTVT.